This T cell receptor beta chain was retrieved from a study of cytomegalovirus exposure and HLA in healthy donors. CDR1 and CDR2 from the germline V gene are SEHNR and FQNEAQ (reference sequence). This CDR3 is built from 18 residues. V was pared by 4 bases and J by 1 base, with 10 bases of the junction left unmatched. Points from the study as a whole: A later analysis found TCR association rates differed by HLA locus, highest for DRB1 and lowest for HLA-C. Sequencing likely caused a cluster of highly shared sequence variants. In a later analysis, V- and J-gene trimming of beta chains associated with a DCLRE1C missense variant, replicated independently.

Note on this clone: Its antigen is unidentified. Additional DNA sequences in this sample encode the identical CDR3.

Primers included in the PCR were 60 Vbeta and 13 Jbeta primers. The data were produced by immunoSEQ multiplex PCR, yet TCRdb's version contains in-frame clones alone and is incomplete. The sample lists around 86,000 clones; over 65% were seen once. Material for sequencing was PBMCs. The chain employs TRBV7-9 and TRBJ2-3; 11 bases line up with TRBD2. The TCR originated in a man over 45 in good health and CMV-seropositive. The CDR3 DNA is TGTGCCAGCAGCTCGACTAGCGGGACTCAATTCGGCACAGATACGCAGTATTTT. As protein: CASSSTSGTQFGTDTQYF.